This TCR beta chain derives from a study of identical twins (TCRdb year 2016). About the full investigation: To test whether fetal clonotypes persist, this study deep-sequenced TCR alpha and beta repertoires from monozygotic twins, from unrelated adults of various ages, and from cord blood. Replicate twin experiments were performed at different times using different library preparation protocols to rule out contamination.

The library was built by means of 5' RACE. For sequencing, an Illumina HiSeq 2000 was employed. Template switching added a universal primer binding site, and the final cDNA carried a unique molecular identifier that allowed TCR cDNA molecules to be counted accurately. First-strand cDNA for TCR alpha and beta chains was synthesized from specific primers in the conserved constant-segment region. To control for contamination, every cDNA library was double barcoded, receiving both a SMART-Mk sample barcode and Illumina barcodes. TruSeq adapter sequences along with Illumina sample barcodes were introduced in two successive PCR steps. The Illumina HiSeq platform was used with custom primers to sequence TCR alpha and beta cDNA libraries. In the paper's pipeline: Raw reads were processed with MiGEC to extract unique molecular identifiers, and MiXCR was used to determine CDR3 positions. Recombination models were inferred per individual with the repgenHMM and IGoR tools using an EM algorithm. The tcR package in R was used for shared clonotype analysis, with sharing normalized by the product of cloneset sizes. Out-of-frame nonproductive sequences were analyzed to study raw recombination free of thymic and clonal selection effects. TCRdb redid the processing of the public reads, applying fastp at Q25 and MiXCR, and retained in-frame beta chains. Duplicate CDR3 protein sequences are folded into a single record with the most common DNA and genes. TCRdb, not the original authors, processed these V and J calls. Counted in this sample were some 1,600,000 distinct CDR3 sequences; roughly a third of them appeared once. The ten largest clones capture about 0.27% of the sample.

A remark on this clonotype: No antigen is known for it. No per-base quality is available; no much larger clone lies one base away.

General conclusions and limits of the study: Fewer insertions were carried by abundant cord blood beta clonotypes, a similar but weaker trend appeared in young adult naive repertoires, and no such trend appeared in memory repertoires. In beta out-of-frame sequences, excess twin sharing was weaker, because having fewer shared sequences lowered the signal-to-noise ratio. Compared with coincidental sharing between unrelated individuals, out-of-frame TCR alpha sequences shared between twins showed an excess of sequences with low generation probability. Because the same donors could not be followed over many years, the conclusions relied on cross-sectional statistical analysis. Invariant T cells such as MAIT and iNKT could partly confound zero-insertion analyses, although diverse VJ usage argued against such confounding for most clonotypes. Out-of-frame TCR alpha sharing in monozygotic twins was systematically underestimated by recombination models, whereas sharing between unrelated individuals was in agreement with the recombination models.

Only healthy Caucasian donors were included. V is trimmed back by 8 bases and J by 0 bases, and the junction contains 11 bases that no gene match accounts for. CDR1 and CDR2 (SNHLY, FYNNEI) derive from the germline V gene. The CDR3 contains 16 residues, cysteine and phenylalanine counted. The only DNA kept is the CDR3, 48 bases in frame from the first base. Sequencing used cord blood. This clonotype originated in a newborn girl in good health. The chain was built from TRBV2 and TRBJ2-7; TRBD1 fits 9 bases in the junction. The sequenced DNA is TGTGCCAGCGCCCGGGACAGGGCCTTGAGCTCCTACGAGCAGTACTTC. Its product reads: CASARDRALSSYEQYF.